A selection of T cell receptor beta chains follows, all from one sample in a study of T-cell memory formation after mild COVID-19. TCRdb processed the 5' RACE reads anew with MiXCR; each CDR3 protein has one entry. Altogether 200,000 or so distinct CDR3 sequences are present, 16% being singletons, with the ten largest covering around 1.9%. The sample taken for sequencing was PBMCs or a T cell subset sorted from them (not recorded which). All receptors derive from an adult woman who had mild COVID-19 (a few samples of this study predate the infection). Cell type and time point are not known. Both conserved end residues are part of each CDR3. Each record gives: V gene, J gene, CDR3 length, CDR3 protein.

>TRBV23-1|TRBJ2-7|11
CAKPGRHEQYF
>TRBV15|TRBJ1-2|15
CATSTDRGQEYGYTF
>TRBV7-7|TRBJ2-5|14
CASSLTGEGETQYF
>TRBV12-3/TRBV12-4|TRBJ2-7|14
CASSYRGGFYEQYF
>TRBV18|TRBJ2-1|12
CASSRQANEQFF
>TRBV4-3|TRBJ2-6|20
CASSQVRYGGRVAGANVLTF
>TRBV5-1|TRBJ2-1|12
CASSLAGFEQFF
>TRBV24-1|TRBJ2-3|12
CATSDYTDTQYF
>TRBV4-2|TRBJ2-7|16
CASSQDFGGGAGEQYF
>TRBV6-5|TRBJ2-7|15
CASSYAGTGGSEQYF
>TRBV7-2|TRBJ2-7|14
CASSLGLDTYEQYF
>TRBV5-1|TRBJ2-4|18
CASSYTSGGALAKNIQYF
>TRBV7-9|TRBJ2-3|15
CASSTSGARGDTQYF
>TRBV5-4|TRBJ1-5|13
CASSMDTYQPQHF
>TRBV6-5|TRBJ2-3|13
CASKRGPIGTQYF
>TRBV28|TRBJ2-7|11
CASSLSFEQYF
>TRBV6-1|TRBJ2-3|15
CATCKTSGSTDTQYF
>TRBV4-2|TRBJ1-2|15
CASSQDRGVGYGYTF
>TRBV6-5|TRBJ1-4|16
CASSYDMGQVDEKLFF
>TRBV7-2|TRBJ1-1|12
CASSARGVEAFF
>TRBV4-1|TRBJ2-2|17
CASTRGSGGTNTGELFF
>TRBV5-5|TRBJ1-4|15
CASSLGPGENEKLFF
>TRBV4-3|TRBJ1-2|16
CASSQDLGARRGGYTF
>TRBV5-1|TRBJ2-7|14
CASSLGAPTYEQYF
>TRBV5-1|TRBJ2-1|13
CASSENWYNEQFF
>TRBV4-1|TRBJ2-7|15
CASSSYRGRVYEQYF
>TRBV5-1|TRBJ2-5|15
CASSLGPGTEETQYF
>TRBV20-1|TRBJ2-3|16
CSARRTRGRSRNTQYF
>TRBV6-1|TRBJ1-5|14
CASKRGEGNQPQHF
>TRBV24-1|TRBJ2-3|16
CATSDPLSPSTDTQYF
>TRBV7-6|TRBJ2-5|16
CASSPTIASGRETQYF
>TRBV12-3/TRBV12-4|TRBJ2-1|14
CASTLPGVYNEQFF
>TRBV5-4|TRBJ2-1|16
CASSLGGGLSYNEQFF
>TRBV7-2|TRBJ1-4|14
CASSSAGLRGTLFF
>TRBV12-3/TRBV12-4|TRBJ1-1|11
CASSLSRKAFF
>TRBV5-1|TRBJ1-1|14
CASSLDQGRTEAFF
>TRBV7-2|TRBJ2-5|12
CASSPPTRPQYF
>TRBV29-1|TRBJ2-3|14
CSVADRGISDTQYF
>TRBV12-3/TRBV12-4|TRBJ1-1|13
CASGRGMNTEAFF
>TRBV14|TRBJ2-3|15
CASSHSSGRGDTQYF
>TRBV7-2|TRBJ2-5|13
CASSMGQKETQYF
>TRBV18|TRBJ1-6|15
CASSPKAGGSSPLHF